Described below is a single T cell receptor (beta chain) sequence and its context. What it recognizes is unknown. These data come from a study of shared clonotypes between healthy human individuals. The wider study: Plates per donor: three CD4 naive, three CD4 memory, two CD8 naive, one CD8 memory.

Study-wide points: Naive subsets generally exceeded memory subsets in estimated richness. Generation probabilities were higher for clonotypes shared across all four sorted-subset donors than for unshared ones.

This CDR3 is 14 amino acids long. Per germline, CDR1 KGHSH and CDR2 LQKENI. The germline V and J ends were trimmed by 6 bases and 7 bases, with 15 bases remaining between them. The naive CD8 fraction comprised CD45RO-negative cells positively selected for CCR7 and excluded terminally differentiated effector memory CD45RA+ cells. Repertoires were generated with immunoSEQ multiplex PCR, while TCRdb's copy carries only in-frame clones and drops some. The repertoire consists of roughly 2,000,000 clones, with 90% to 95% occurring once and the leading ten covering about 1.7%. The TCR sequence derives from a man younger than 35 in good health. Some clones in this sample may be carry-over from other donors' samples. J is TRBJ1-4 and V is TRBV18, with no clear D. Sequences were obtained from naive CD8+ T cells from PBMCs. CDR3 DNA sequence: TGTGCCAGCTCCCCCAACGGCCGCGGTGAAAAACTGTTTTTT. It is translated as CASSPNGRGEKLFF.